This entry is about one T cell receptor (beta chain). J lost 8 bases, V lost 6 bases, and 7 bases had no gene match. CDR1 is MDHEN, CDR2 SYDVKM, per germline. The CDR3 runs 13 residues. This sample is part of a study of OX40 agonist ivuxolimab in advanced cancers. Across the whole study: Ivuxolimab, an antibody that agonizes OX40 (CD134), was administered to the patients. Partial responses were recorded for three patients, including one with hepatocellular carcinoma and two with cutaneous melanoma.

Method: immunoSEQ multiplex PCR; TCRdb's copy keeps in-frame clones and lacks some. The top ten hold 21% of the sample, which has around 40,000 clones, roughly 80% seen once. Sequencing was performed on CD4+ or CD8+ T cells sorted from blood, taken in a trial of the OX40 agonist ivuxolimab. The source of this sequence is an adult with an advanced solid tumor such as melanoma, head and neck, liver or kidney cancer. The chain employs TRBV28 and TRBJ1-2, with 9 bases lining up with TRBD1. The CDR3 nucleotides read TGTGCCAGCAGAGACAGGGGGGGTAGGGGCTACACCTTC. Residues: CASRDRGGRGYTF.